The source of this TCR beta chain is a study of blood T cell repertoires in COVID-19. Turning to the study itself: PBMCs, B-cell-depleted T cells, or T cells were the source of the cDNA or gDNA that made up the material.

Only in-frame clones appear in the TCRdb table, and some are missing; sequencing was by immunoSEQ multiplex PCR. The sample comprises almost 500,000 clones, more than 85% of which are singletons, and 8.3% rests with the top ten. Trimming pared 4 bases from V and 6 bases from J, leaving 15 bases between. Germline-derived CDR1 and CDR2 are SQVTM and ANQGSEA. The CDR3 runs to 13 residues. Sequenced input: PBMCs or T cells enriched from blood (not recorded which). The chain couples TRBV29-1 to TRBJ1-1; TRBD1 might be the D (6 bases). The TCR was taken from a woman aged 55-70 years who had recovered from COVID-19. The CDR3 DNA follows: TGCAGCGTTGTCCTAGGGGGTGGCGCTGAAGCTTTCTTT. This codes for CSVVLGGGAEAFF.